This T cell receptor beta chain was sequenced in a study of shared clonotypes between healthy human individuals. Background on the study: Plates per donor: three CD4 naive, three CD4 memory, two CD8 naive, one CD8 memory.

Study-wide points: About 5% was the fraction of naive CD4 clonotypes found shared across several donors.

Donors had no recently reported acute infections or vaccinations and were HIV-negative. After removal of 3 bases from V and 4 bases from J, the junction contained 3 bases not matched to a gene. The CDR3 runs 14 residues. The germline gives CDR1 MGHRA, CDR2 YSYEKL. Remarks on this clone: What it recognizes is unknown.

Profiling relied on immunoSEQ multiplex PCR, and the TCRdb table lists in-frame clones only, not all of them. The sample has over 95,000 clones, around 65% seen once; the top ten hold roughly a quarter. This sequence joins TRBV4-1 and TRBJ2-7; 10 positions match TRBD2. The material sequenced was memory CD8+ T cells sorted from blood. Subset in this sample: CD45RO+ cells pooled with CCR7-negative TemRA cells. The receptor was isolated from a woman younger than 45 in good health. CDR3 amino acids: CASSHTSGTYEQYF. CDR3 DNA sequence: TGCGCCAGCAGCCATACTAGCGGGACTTACGAGCAGTACTTC.